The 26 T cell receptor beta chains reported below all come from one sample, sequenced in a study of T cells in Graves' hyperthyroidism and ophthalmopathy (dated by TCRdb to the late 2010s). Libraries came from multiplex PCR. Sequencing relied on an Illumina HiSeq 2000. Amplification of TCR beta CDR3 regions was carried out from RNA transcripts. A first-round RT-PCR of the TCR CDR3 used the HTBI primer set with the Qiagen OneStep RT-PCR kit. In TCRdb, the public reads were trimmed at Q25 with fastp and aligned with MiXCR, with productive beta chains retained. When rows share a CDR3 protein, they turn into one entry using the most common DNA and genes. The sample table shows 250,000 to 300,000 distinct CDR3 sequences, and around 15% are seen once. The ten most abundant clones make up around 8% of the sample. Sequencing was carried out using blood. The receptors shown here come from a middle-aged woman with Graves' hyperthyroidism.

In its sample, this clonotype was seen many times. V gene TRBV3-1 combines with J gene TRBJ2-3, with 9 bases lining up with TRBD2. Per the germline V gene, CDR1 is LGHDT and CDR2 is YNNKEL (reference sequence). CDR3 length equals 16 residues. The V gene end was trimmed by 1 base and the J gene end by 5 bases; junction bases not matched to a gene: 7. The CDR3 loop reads CASSQGNRLAEDTQYF. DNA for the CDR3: TGTGCCAGCAGCCAAGGAAACCGACTAGCGGAAGATACGCAGTATTTT.

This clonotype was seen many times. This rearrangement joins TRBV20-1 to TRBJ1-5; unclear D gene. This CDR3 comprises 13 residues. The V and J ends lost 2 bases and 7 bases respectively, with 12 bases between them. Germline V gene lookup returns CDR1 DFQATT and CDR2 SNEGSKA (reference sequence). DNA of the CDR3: TGCAGTGCTAGACTAAGTCCGCGACAGCCCCAGCATTTT. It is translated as CSARLSPRQPQHF.

The chain's CDR3 is CASNGGAGSYNEQFF. The CDR3 DNA sequence: TGTGCCAGCAACGGGGGGGCTGGCTCCTACAATGAGCAGTTCTTC. The chain joins TRBV2 to TRBJ2-1, with 8 positions matching TRBD2. Germline lookup yields CDR1 SNHLY and CDR2 FYNNEI. The ends lost 7 bases at V and 0 bases at J; junction bases unmatched: 5. The CDR3 sequence is 15 residues long.

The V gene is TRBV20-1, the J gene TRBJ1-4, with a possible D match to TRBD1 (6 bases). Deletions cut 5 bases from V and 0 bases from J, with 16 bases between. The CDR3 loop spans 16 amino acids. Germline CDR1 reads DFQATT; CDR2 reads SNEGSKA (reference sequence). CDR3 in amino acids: CSAGPGTSSTNEKLFF. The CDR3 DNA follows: TGCAGTGCTGGCCCCGGGACATCATCAACTAATGAAAAACTGTTTTTT.

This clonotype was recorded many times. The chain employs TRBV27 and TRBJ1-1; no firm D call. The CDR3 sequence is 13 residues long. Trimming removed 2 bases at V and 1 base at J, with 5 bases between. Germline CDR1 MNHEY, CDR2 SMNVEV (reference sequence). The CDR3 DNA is TGTGCCAGCAGTTTACGGCCGAACACTGAAGCTTTCTTT. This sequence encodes CASSLRPNTEAFF.

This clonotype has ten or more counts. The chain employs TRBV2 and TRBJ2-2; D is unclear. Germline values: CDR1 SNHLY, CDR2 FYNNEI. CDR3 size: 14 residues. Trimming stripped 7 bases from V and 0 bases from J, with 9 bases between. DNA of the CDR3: TGTGCCAGCAAGAGCGTATCGAACACCGGGGAGCTGTTTTTT. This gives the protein CASKSVSNTGELFF.

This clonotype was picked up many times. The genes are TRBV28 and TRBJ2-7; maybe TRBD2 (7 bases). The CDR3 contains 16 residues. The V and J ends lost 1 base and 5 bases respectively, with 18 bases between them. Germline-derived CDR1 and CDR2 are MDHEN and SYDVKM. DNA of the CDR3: TGTGCCAGCAGTTTATACGCGGGGGCGTTTGGCCACGAGCAGTACTTC. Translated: CASSLYAGAFGHEQYF.

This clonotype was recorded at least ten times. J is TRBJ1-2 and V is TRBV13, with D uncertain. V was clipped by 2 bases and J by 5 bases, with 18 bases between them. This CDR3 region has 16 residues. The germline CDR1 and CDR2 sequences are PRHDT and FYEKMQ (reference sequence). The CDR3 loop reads CASSLNDMAHFYGYTF. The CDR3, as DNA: TGTGCCAGCAGCTTAAATGACATGGCCCACTTTTATGGCTACACCTTC.

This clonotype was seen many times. CDR3 nucleotide sequence: TGTGCCAGCAGTTTATGGACTAAAGGCGGCAATGAGCAGTTCTTC. The encoded protein is CASSLWTKGGNEQFF. This sequence joins TRBV28 and TRBJ2-1; TRBD2 is a possible D gene (5 bases). The germline V gene encodes CDR1 MDHEN and CDR2 SYDVKM. V lost 0 bases to trimming and J lost 6 bases, with 12 bases between them. This CDR3 comprises 15 residues.

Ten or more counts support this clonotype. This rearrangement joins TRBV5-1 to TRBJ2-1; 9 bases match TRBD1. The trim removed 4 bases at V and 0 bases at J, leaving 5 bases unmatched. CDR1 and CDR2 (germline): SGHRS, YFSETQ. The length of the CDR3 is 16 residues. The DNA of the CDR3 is TGCGCCAGCAGCCCAGGGACAGGGAGCTCCTACAATGAGCAGTTCTTC. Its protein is CASSPGTGSSYNEQFF.

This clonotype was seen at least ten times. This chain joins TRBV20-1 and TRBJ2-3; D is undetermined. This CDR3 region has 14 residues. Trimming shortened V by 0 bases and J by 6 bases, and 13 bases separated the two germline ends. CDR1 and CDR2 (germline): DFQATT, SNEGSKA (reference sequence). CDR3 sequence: CSAREGTLLDTQYF. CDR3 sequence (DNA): TGCAGTGCTAGAGAAGGAACATTATTGGATACGCAGTATTTT.

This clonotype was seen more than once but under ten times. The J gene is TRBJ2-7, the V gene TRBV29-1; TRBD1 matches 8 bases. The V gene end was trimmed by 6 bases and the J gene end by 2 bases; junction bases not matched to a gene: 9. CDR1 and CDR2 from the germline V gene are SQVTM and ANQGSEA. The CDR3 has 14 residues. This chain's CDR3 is CSVAPRTGTYEQYF. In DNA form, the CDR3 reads TGCAGCGTCGCCCCCCGGACAGGGACCTACGAGCAGTACTTC.

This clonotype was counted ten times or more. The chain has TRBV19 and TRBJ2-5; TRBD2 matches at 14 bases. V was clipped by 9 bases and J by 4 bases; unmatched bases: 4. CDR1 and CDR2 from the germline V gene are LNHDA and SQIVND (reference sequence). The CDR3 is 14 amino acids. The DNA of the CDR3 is TGTGCCAGCGGGACTAGCGGGAGTAGAGAGACCCAGTACTTC. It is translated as CASGTSGSRETQYF. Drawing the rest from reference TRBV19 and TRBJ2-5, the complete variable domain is DGGITQSPKYLFRKEGQNVTLSCEQNLNHDAMYWYRQDPGQGLRLIYYSQIVNDFQKGDIAEGYSVSREKKESFPLTVTSAQKNPTAFYLCASGTSGSRETQYFGPGTRLLVL.

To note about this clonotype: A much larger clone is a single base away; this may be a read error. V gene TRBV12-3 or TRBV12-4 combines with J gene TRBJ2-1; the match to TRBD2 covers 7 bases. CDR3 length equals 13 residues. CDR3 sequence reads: CASGLTLAAEQFF. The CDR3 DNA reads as TGTGCCAGCGGTTTAACTCTAGCGGCTGAGCAGTTCTTC.

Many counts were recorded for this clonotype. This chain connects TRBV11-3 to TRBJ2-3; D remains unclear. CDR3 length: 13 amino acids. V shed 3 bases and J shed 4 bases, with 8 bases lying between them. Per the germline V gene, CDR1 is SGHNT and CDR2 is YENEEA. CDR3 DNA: TGTGCCAGCAGCTTGATCTACGCAGATACGCAGTATTTT. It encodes CASSLIYADTQYF. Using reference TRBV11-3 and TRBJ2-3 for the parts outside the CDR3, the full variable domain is EAGVVQSPRYKIIEKKQPVAFWCNPISGHNTLYWYLQNLGQGPELLIRYENEEAVDDSQLPKDRFSAERLKGVDSTLKIQPAELGDSAVYLCASSLIYADTQYFGPGTRLTVL.

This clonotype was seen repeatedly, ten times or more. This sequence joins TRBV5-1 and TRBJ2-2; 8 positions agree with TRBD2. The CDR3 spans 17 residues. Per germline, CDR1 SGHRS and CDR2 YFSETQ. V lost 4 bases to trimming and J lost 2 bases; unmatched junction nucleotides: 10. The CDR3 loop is CASSPGLVRRNTGELFF. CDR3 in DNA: TGCGCCAGCAGCCCGGGACTAGTGAGGCGTAACACCGGGGAGCTGTTTTTT.

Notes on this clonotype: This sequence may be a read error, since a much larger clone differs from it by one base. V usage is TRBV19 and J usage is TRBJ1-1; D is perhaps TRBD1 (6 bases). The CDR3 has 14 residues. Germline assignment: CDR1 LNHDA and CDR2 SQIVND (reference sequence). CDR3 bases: TGTGCCAGTAGTATGCTGGGGGCTAACACTAAAGCTTTCTTT. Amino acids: CASSMLGANTKAFF.

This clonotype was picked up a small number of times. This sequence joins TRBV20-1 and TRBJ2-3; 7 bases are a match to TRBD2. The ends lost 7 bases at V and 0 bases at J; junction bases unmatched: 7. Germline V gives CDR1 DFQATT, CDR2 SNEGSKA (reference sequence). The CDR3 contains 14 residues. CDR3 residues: CSGPAGISTDTQYF. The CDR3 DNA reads TGCAGTGGACCAGCGGGGATTAGCACAGATACGCAGTATTTT.

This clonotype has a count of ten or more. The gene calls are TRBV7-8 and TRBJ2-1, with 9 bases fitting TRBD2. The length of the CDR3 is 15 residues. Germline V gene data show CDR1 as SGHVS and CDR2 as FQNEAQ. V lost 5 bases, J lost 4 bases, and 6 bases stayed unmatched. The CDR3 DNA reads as TGTGCCAGCAGCACTCCTAGCGGGGATTACAATGAGCAGTTCTTC. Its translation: CASSTPSGDYNEQFF.

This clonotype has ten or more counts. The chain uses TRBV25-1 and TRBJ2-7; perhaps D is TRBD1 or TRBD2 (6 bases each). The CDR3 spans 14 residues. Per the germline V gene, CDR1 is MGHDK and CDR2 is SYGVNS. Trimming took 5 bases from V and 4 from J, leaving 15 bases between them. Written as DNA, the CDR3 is TGTGCCAGCAGTCCTGAGGGGGGCAGGTACGAGCAGTACTTC. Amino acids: CASSPEGGRYEQYF.

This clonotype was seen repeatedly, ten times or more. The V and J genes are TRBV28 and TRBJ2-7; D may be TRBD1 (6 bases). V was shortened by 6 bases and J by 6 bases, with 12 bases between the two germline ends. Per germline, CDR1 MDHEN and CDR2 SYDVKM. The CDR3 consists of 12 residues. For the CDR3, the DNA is TGTGCCAGCAGCTTACAGGGCCGCGAGCAGTACTTC. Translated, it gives CASSLQGREQYF.

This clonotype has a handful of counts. The CDR3 sequence is CASSFYGTGGGSGYTF. The CDR3 coding sequence is TGTGCCAGCAGCTTCTACGGGACAGGGGGCGGAAGTGGCTACACCTTC. This chain connects TRBV7-9 to TRBJ1-2; 12 positions match TRBD1. Germline CDR1 reads SEHNR; CDR2 reads FQNEAQ (reference sequence). This CDR3 contains 16 residues. With V trimmed by 3 bases and J by 7 bases, 9 bases remained unmatched.

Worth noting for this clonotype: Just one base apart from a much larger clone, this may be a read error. CDR3 region: CASSQRERTETQYF. CDR3 sequence (DNA): TGTGCCAGCAGCCAAAGAGAGCGGACAGAGACGCAGTATTTT. This sequence joins TRBV4-2 and TRBJ2-3; D possibly corresponds to TRBD1 (6 bases). The CDR3 is 14 amino acids. Germline lookup yields CDR1 LGHNA and CDR2 YNFKEQ.

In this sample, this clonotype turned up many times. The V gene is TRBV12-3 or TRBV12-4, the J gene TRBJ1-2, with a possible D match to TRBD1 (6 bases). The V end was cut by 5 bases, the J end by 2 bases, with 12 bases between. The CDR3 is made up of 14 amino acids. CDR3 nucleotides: TGTGCCAGCAGTCATATAGGGGGGAACTATGGCTACACCTTC. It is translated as CASSHIGGNYGYTF.

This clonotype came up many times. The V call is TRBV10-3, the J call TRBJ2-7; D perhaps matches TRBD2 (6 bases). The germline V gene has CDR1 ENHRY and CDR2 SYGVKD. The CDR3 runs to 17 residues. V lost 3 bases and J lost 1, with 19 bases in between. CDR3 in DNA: TGTGCCATCAGTGATCGCGGAGGGACCCAGGGTTCCTACGAGCAGTACTTC. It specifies CAISDRGGTQGSYEQYF.

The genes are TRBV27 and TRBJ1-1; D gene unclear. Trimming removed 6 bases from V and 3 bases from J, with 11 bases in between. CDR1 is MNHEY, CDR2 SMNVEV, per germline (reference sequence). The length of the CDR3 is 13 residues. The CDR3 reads CASSGVLDTEAFF. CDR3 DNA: TGTGCCAGCAGCGGCGTGTTGGACACTGAAGCTTTCTTT.